This T cell receptor (beta chain) was found in a study of regulatory T cells in long-lasting Graves disease. With iRepertoire HTBI primers and Arm-PCR of CDR3 regions, TCR beta libraries were built. TCRdb fed the multiplex PCR reads into MiXCR, producing one record per CDR3 protein. This sample has 250,000 to 300,000 distinct CDR3 sequences, with 15% to 20% found just once. The time point is: newly diagnosed GD, antithyroid drugs for less than 3 months. After RNA was extracted from PBMCs, the TCR library was made from it. A roughly 8.7-milliliter sample of peripheral blood was drawn into EDTA tubes. In this sample, this clonotype turned up many times. Since a much larger clone is just one base distant, this may be a read error. The CDR3 loop spans 14 amino acids. The ends lost 6 bases at V and 5 bases at J; junction bases unmatched: 4. Germline V CDR1 and CDR2: MNHEY, SMNVEV (reference sequence). This same sample was also taken into another study, of T cells in Graves' hyperthyroidism and ophthalmopathy.

This specimen was peripheral blood mononuclear cells (PBMCs), taken at new diagnosis, from a patient treated with antithyroid drugs. This clonotype originated in a woman aged 25-40 years with Graves disease. The V gene is TRBV27, the J gene TRBJ1-5; 10 bases match TRBD1. In nucleotides, the CDR3 is TGTGCCAGCAGCCGGGGGACAGGGGATCAGCCCCAGCATTTT. Protein sequence: CASSRGTGDQPQHF.